These 18 T cell receptor beta chains share one sample of origin, sequenced in a study of blood T cell repertoires in COVID-19. The data were produced by immunoSEQ multiplex PCR, yet TCRdb's version contains in-frame clones alone and is incomplete. The data hold over 90,000 clones, with roughly 86% observed a single time. The sequenced sample consisted of peripheral blood. Receptors were obtained from a man aged 50 or older with active or convalescent COVID-19.

In this sample, this clone turned up a few times. The chain combines TRBV7-9 with TRBJ2-1; a possible D gene is TRBD2 (5 bases). The CDR3 is made up of 15 amino acids. Per the germline V gene, CDR1 is SEHNR and CDR2 is FQNEAQ (reference sequence). Trimming took 0 bases from V and 8 from J, leaving 14 bases between them. The CDR3 here is CASSLADSVIYEQFF. DNA of the CDR3: TGTGCCAGCAGCTTAGCCGATAGCGTCATCTATGAGCAGTTCTTC.

This sequence joins TRBV10-3 and TRBJ1-1; D possibly corresponds to TRBD1 (5 bases). CDR3 length equals 13 residues. Per germline, CDR1 ENHRY and CDR2 SYGVKD. Trimming shortened V by 2 bases and J by 8 bases, and 12 bases separated the two germline ends. The CDR3: CAISEIQGTEAFF. DNA for the CDR3: TGTGCCATCAGTGAGATCCAGGGAACCGAAGCTTTCTTT.

The chain carries TRBV15 and TRBJ2-3; 9 positions agree with TRBD2. V lost 4 bases, J lost 0 bases, and 5 bases stayed unmatched. The length of the CDR3 is 16 residues. Per the germline V gene, CDR1 is LNHNV and CDR2 is YYDKDF (reference sequence). The CDR3 DNA reads TGTGCCACCAGCAATGCTAGCGGGGATAGCACAGATACGCAGTATTTT. Amino acid sequence: CATSNASGDSTDTQYF.

The chain combines TRBV7-9 with TRBJ2-7, with D possibly matching TRBD2 (6 bases). The V end was cut by 5 bases, the J end by 5 bases, with 16 bases between. This CDR3 has 14 residues. The germline gives CDR1 SEHNR, CDR2 FQNEAQ (reference sequence). The CDR3: CASSVSSARDEQYF. The CDR3 DNA follows: TGTGCCAGCAGCGTCTCTAGCGCCCGGGACGAGCAGTACTTC.

This chain joins TRBV9 and TRBJ2-5, with a tentative D call TRBD1 (6 bases). The CDR3 covers 16 residues. Trimming took off 0 bases at V and 5 bases at J, with 17 bases between the two ends. The germline CDR1 and CDR2 sequences are SGDLS and YYNGEE. The CDR3 sequence is CASSVADQGMGETQYF. As DNA, the CDR3 is TGTGCCAGCAGCGTAGCAGATCAGGGGATGGGGGAGACCCAGTACTTC.

The chain combines TRBV7-2 with TRBJ2-3; TRBD2 aligns across 9 bases. V gave up 1 base and J gave up 2 bases; unmatched junction bases: 4. This CDR3 has 16 amino acids. Germline-derived CDR1 and CDR2 are SGHTA and FQGNSA. This CDR3 reads CASSLGAGGNTDTQYF. The CDR3 DNA is TGTGCCAGCAGCTTAGGGGCGGGGGGGAACACAGATACGCAGTATTTT.

This chain links TRBV10-1 with TRBJ2-1, with D possibly TRBD2 on 6 matching bases. Between the trimmed V and J ends, which lost 2 bases and 6 bases, there was a span of 11 bases. Germline loops: CDR1 WNHNN, CDR2 SYGVQD (reference sequence). This CDR3 region has 14 residues. The DNA of the CDR3 is TGCGCCAGCAGTGAGATGACTAGTTCCAATGAGCAGTTCTTC. Amino acids: CASSEMTSSNEQFF.

The chain combines TRBV6-5 with TRBJ1-4; D might be TRBD1 (5 bases). Deletions cut 2 bases from V and 8 bases from J, with 15 bases between. Germline V CDR1 and CDR2: MNHEY, SVGAGI. The length of the CDR3 is 15 residues. The CDR3 sequence: CASSYQGGVGEKLFF. The CDR3, as DNA: TGTGCCAGCAGTTACCAGGGAGGGGTAGGAGAAAAACTGTTTTTT.

The CDR3 DNA reads as TGTGCCAGCAGTTGGACAGGGGGCACTGAAGCTTTCTTT. Its protein is CASSWTGGTEAFF. The rearrangement uses TRBV6-2 or TRBV6-3 and TRBJ1-1, with 10 bases matching TRBD1. The CDR3 covers 13 residues. The germline V gene has CDR1 MNHEY and CDR2 SVGEGT. Unmatched junction bases numbered 0, after V lost 4 bases and J lost 4 bases.

This chain joins TRBV28 and TRBJ2-1, with D tentatively TRBD2 (7 bases). CDR3 size: 15 residues. The germline V and J ends were trimmed by 5 bases and 8 bases, with 19 bases remaining between them. Germline V lookup: CDR1 MDHEN, CDR2 SYDVKM. The CDR3 DNA is TGTGCCAGCAGTCCTCTGAGGGGGGGCCCCGATGAGCAGTTCTTC. Translated, it gives CASSPLRGGPDEQFF.

The chain combines TRBV6-1 with TRBJ2-1, with 10 bases fitting TRBD2. J gave up 4 bases and V 3 bases, and 3 bases lay outside the gene matches. Germline V gene lookup returns CDR1 MNHNS and CDR2 SASEGT. The CDR3 extends over 15 amino acids. The CDR3 DNA reads TGTGCCAGCAGTGAGGGGACTAGCGAGTACAATGAGCAGTTCTTC. It codes for CASSEGTSEYNEQFF.

The chain joins TRBV21-1 to TRBJ1-4. TRBV21-1 counts as a pseudogene. This CDR3 has 14 amino acids. Here the CDR3 reads CASSKDRGNEKLFF. In DNA, the CDR3 is TGTGCCAGCAGCAAAGACCGAGGGAATGAAAAACTGTTTTTT.

The rearrangement uses TRBV6-5 and TRBJ1-5; D possibly corresponds to TRBD1 (6 bases). V lost 4 bases to trimming and J lost 9 bases, with 13 bases between them. Germline V gene lookup returns CDR1 MNHEY and CDR2 SVGAGI. This CDR3 is 13 amino acids long. The CDR3 sequence is CASSLQGLGPQHF. CDR3 nucleotides: TGTGCCAGCAGTTTACAGGGCCTTGGGCCCCAGCATTTT.

This chain connects TRBV28 to TRBJ1-1, with TRBD1 as a possible D gene (5 bases). Germline V gene sequence: CDR1 MDHEN, CDR2 SYDVKM. There are 15 residues in the CDR3. V was shortened by 4 bases and J by 0 bases, with 12 bases between the two germline ends. This CDR3 is CASSSTDLMNTEAFF. DNA of the CDR3: TGTGCCAGCAGTTCGACAGATCTCATGAACACTGAAGCTTTCTTT.

This chain connects TRBV29-1 to TRBJ1-4; D call uncertain. CDR3 length: 13 residues. Germline V gives CDR1 SQVTM, CDR2 ANQGSEA. V dropped 4 bases and J dropped 7 bases, with 13 bases sitting between them. CDR3 in DNA: TGCAGCGTTGGAAAAGAACGGGGTGAAAAACTGTTTTTT. It is translated as CSVGKERGEKLFF.

The chain has TRBV2 and TRBJ1-5; D gene ambiguous. Trimming took off 4 bases at V and 1 base at J, with 14 bases between the two ends. CDR1 and CDR2 from the germline V gene are SNHLY and FYNNEI. This CDR3 contains 16 residues. The CDR3 protein is CASSGPQAASNQPQHF. The CDR3 DNA is TGTGCCAGCAGTGGCCCCCAGGCAGCAAGCAATCAGCCCCAGCATTTT.

This sequence joins TRBV6-1 and TRBJ1-6, with 9 bases lining up with TRBD1. Germline V gene data show CDR1 as MNHNS and CDR2 as SASEGT. V lost 1 base, J lost 6 bases, and 4 bases stayed unmatched. This CDR3 is 16 amino acids long. CDR3 nucleotide sequence: TGTGCCAGCAGTGAAGGGCCGGGACAGGGTAATTCACCCCTCCACTTT. Translated, it gives CASSEGPGQGNSPLHF.

The chain employs TRBV3-1 (or the pseudogene TRBV3-2) and TRBJ1-3, with D perhaps matching TRBD1 (5 bases). Trimming cost V 1 base and J 0 bases, with 10 bases left between them. The CDR3 has 16 residues. CDR1 LGHDT and CDR2 YNNKEL come from the germline V gene (reference sequence). CDR3 in DNA: TGTGCCAGCAGCCAAGCCGGAGGGGTCTCTGGAAACACCATATATTTT. Translated: CASSQAGGVSGNTIYF.